A single sample gave rise to the 29 T cell receptor beta chains below, sequenced in a study of blood T cell repertoires in COVID-19. Using immunoSEQ multiplex PCR, the repertoire was profiled, and TCRdb retains in-frame clones only, with some absent. Of over 130,000 clones in the sample, 77% are singletons; the top ten hold about 9.4%. Sequenced sample: peripheral blood. Receptors originate from a woman aged 45-59 years with active or convalescent COVID-19.

This clone occurred a few times. The J gene is TRBJ2-1, the V gene TRBV29-1; 9 bases line up with TRBD2. V gave up 8 bases and J gave up 0 bases; unmatched junction bases: 11. Germline V gives CDR1 SQVTM, CDR2 ANQGSEA. The CDR3 extends over 16 amino acids. The CDR3 reads CSTEGVSGSSYNEQFF. The CDR3 bases are TGCAGCACGGAAGGGGTTAGCGGGAGCTCCTACAATGAGCAGTTCTTC.

This clone showed up just once. Written as DNA, the CDR3 is TGTGCCAGCAGTTACCCATCCCAGGGTGAAGATACGCAGTATTTT. Translation gives CASSYPSQGEDTQYF. The V gene is TRBV6-2 or TRBV6-3, the J gene TRBJ2-3; TRBD1 might be the D (5 bases). Trimming stripped 2 bases from V and 5 bases from J, with 14 bases between. CDR1 and CDR2 (germline): MNHEY, SVGEGT. There are 15 residues in the CDR3.

The chain recombines TRBV5-1 with TRBJ2-7, with D possibly TRBD1 on 6 matching bases. V was clipped by 4 bases and J by 4 bases, with 18 bases between them. CDR3 size: 15 residues. Germline V gene lookup returns CDR1 SGHRS and CDR2 YFSETQ. The CDR3 region is CASSPDRPGSYEQYF. The CDR3 DNA reads TGCGCCAGCAGCCCGGACAGACCCGGCTCATACGAGCAGTACTTC.

V gene TRBV7-9 combines with J gene TRBJ2-2, with unresolved D. The germline V gene encodes CDR1 SEHNR and CDR2 FQNEAQ (reference sequence). Trimming pared 6 bases from V and 7 bases from J, leaving 12 bases between. This CDR3 comprises 13 residues. The CDR3 here is CASSFLEVGELFF. CDR3 DNA sequence: TGTGCCAGCAGTTTTCTAGAGGTCGGGGAGCTGTTTTTT.

V and J are TRBV7-2 and TRBJ1-5; D is undetermined. The CDR3 loop spans 14 amino acids. V lost 1 base and J 3 bases, leaving 7 bases between the germline ends. Germline values: CDR1 SGHTA, CDR2 FQGNSA. The CDR3 DNA is TGTGCCAGCAGCTTAGGACTTACCAATCAGCCCCAGCATTTT. This codes for CASSLGLTNQPQHF.

This clone has just a few counts. V gene TRBV19 combines with J gene TRBJ1-2, with D tentatively TRBD1 (6 bases). The CDR3 has 15 residues. Germline loops: CDR1 LNHDA, CDR2 SQIVND (reference sequence). The V and J ends lost 5 bases and 2 bases respectively, with 15 bases between them. The CDR3 loop is CASSPTHGQNYGYTF. CDR3 nucleotides: TGTGCCAGTAGTCCCACCCACGGACAGAACTATGGCTACACCTTC.

J is TRBJ2-7 and V is TRBV9, with 7 bases lining up with TRBD1. Germline CDR1 is SGDLS and CDR2 is YYNGEE. V dropped 2 bases and J dropped 4; count of bases not matched to a gene: 9. This CDR3 comprises 15 residues. The CDR3 loop reads CASSVGQAHSYEQYF. The CDR3 bases are TGTGCCAGCAGCGTCGGACAGGCCCATAGTTACGAGCAGTACTTC.

The chain has TRBV4-3 and TRBJ1-2; D call uncertain. V gave up 0 bases and J gave up 4 bases, with 6 bases separating them. The length of the CDR3 is 13 residues. CDR1 and CDR2 (germline): LGHNA, YSLEER. DNA for the CDR3: TGCGCCAGCAGCCAAGATGAGGGCTATGGCTACACCTTC. This translates into CASSQDEGYGYTF.

The chain employs TRBV24-1 and TRBJ2-5; 8 bases align to TRBD1. The CDR3 extends over 17 amino acids. With V trimmed by 1 base and J by 1 base, 7 bases remained unmatched. Germline V lookup: CDR1 KGHDR, CDR2 SFDVKD. CDR3 sequence (DNA): TGTGCCACCAGTGATTTTGCGGGACAGGCCATCCAAGAGACCCAGTACTTC. Translating gives CATSDFAGQAIQETQYF.

The rearrangement uses TRBV6-1 and TRBJ2-1; maybe TRBD2 (5 bases). Trimming pared 7 bases from V and 0 bases from J, leaving 13 bases between. The CDR3 consists of 15 residues. CDR1 and CDR2 (germline): MNHNS, SASEGT. The CDR3 DNA sequence: TGTGCCAGCATCCGGAGCGGTAGCTCCTACAATGAGCAGTTCTTC. This codes for CASIRSGSSYNEQFF.

The chain is built from TRBV9 and TRBJ1-4, with D perhaps TRBD1 (5 bases). V gave up 3 bases and J gave up 5 bases, with 14 bases separating them. In germline, CDR1 is SGDLS, CDR2 YYNGEE. CDR3 length: 15 residues. CDR3 nucleotides: TGTGCCAGCAGCGCCGGGACTCCAATCAATGAAAAACTGTTTTTT. This encodes CASSAGTPINEKLFF.

The chain joins TRBV18 to TRBJ2-1, with 10 nucleotides matching TRBD1. This CDR3 comprises 18 residues. The V gene end was trimmed by 2 bases and the J gene end by 3 bases; junction bases not matched to a gene: 10. CDR1 KGHSH and CDR2 LQKENI come from the germline V gene. In DNA, the CDR3 is TGTGCCAGCTCACCAACCGTCAGTGGGACAGGGGTCTACAATGAGCAGTTCTTC. Residues: CASSPTVSGTGVYNEQFF. Using reference TRBV18 and TRBJ2-1 for the parts outside the CDR3, the full variable domain is NAGVMQNPRHLVRRRGQEARLRCSPMKGHSHVYWYRQLPEEGLKFMVYLQKENIIDESGMPKERFSAEFPKEGPSILRIQQVVRGDSAAYFCASSPTVSGTGVYNEQFFGPGTRLTVL.

This clone was seen once. V and J are TRBV7-2 and TRBJ1-1; TRBD1 agrees at 7 bases. In germline, CDR1 is SGHTA, CDR2 FQGNSA. V gave up 5 bases and J gave up 0 bases; unmatched junction bases: 9. The CDR3 runs to 16 residues. CDR3 sequence (DNA): TGTGCCAGCAGCACCGGGGACAGCCCTATGAACACTGAAGCTTTCTTT. This gives the protein CASSTGDSPMNTEAFF.

The J gene is TRBJ2-1, the V gene TRBV7-8, with 13 bases lining up with TRBD2. The CDR3 has 19 residues. V lost 6 bases and J lost 1; bases outside the gene matches: 12. Germline CDR1 reads SGHVS; CDR2 reads FQNEAQ. In DNA form, the CDR3 reads TGTGCCAGCAGGACACTAGCGGGAGGGCGTCGGGCGTCCTACAATGAGCAGTTCTTC. Its protein is CASRTLAGGRRASYNEQFF.

This chain joins TRBV5-6 and TRBJ2-3, with 8 bases matching TRBD2. CDR1 SGHDT and CDR2 YYEEEE come from the germline V gene. Losses at the gene ends were 3 bases for V and 4 bases for J; bases not matched to a gene: 4. This CDR3 is 14 amino acids long. CDR3 loop: CASSYSGGPDTQYF. The DNA for the CDR3 is TGTGCCAGCAGCTACAGCGGGGGCCCAGATACGCAGTATTTT.

The chain recombines TRBV19 with TRBJ1-1; 7 nucleotides line up with TRBD1. This CDR3 comprises 16 residues. Germline CDR1 LNHDA, CDR2 SQIVND (reference sequence). With V trimmed by 2 bases and J by 2 bases, 8 bases remained unmatched. CDR3 residues: CASSISAGTENTEAFF. The CDR3 DNA sequence: TGTGCCAGTAGTATATCTGCCGGGACAGAAAACACTGAAGCTTTCTTT.

This chain uses TRBV23-1 with TRBJ2-3; no clear D. TRBV23-1 is given ORF status, its function remaining uncertain. This CDR3 contains 13 residues. Trimming took 3 bases from V and 3 from J, leaving 7 bases between them. CDR3 amino acids: CASSQSTTDTQYF. CDR3 bases: TGCGCCAGCAGTCAGTCGACAACAGATACGCAGTATTTT.

The CDR3 loop reads CASSQTVDGRAEDKNIQYF. CDR3 DNA sequence: TGTGCCAGCAGCCAAACGGTAGACGGGAGGGCGGAAGACAAAAACATTCAGTACTTC. The chain employs TRBV3-1 (or the pseudogene TRBV3-2) and TRBJ2-4, with 8 bases identical to TRBD2. Germline V gene sequence: CDR1 LGHDT, CDR2 YNNKEL (reference sequence). J was trimmed by 3 bases and V by 2 bases; bases with no gene match: 15. CDR3 size: 19 residues.

V is TRBV4-3 and J is TRBJ2-3; 12 positions agree with TRBD1. The germline gives CDR1 LGHNA, CDR2 YSLEER. The CDR3 spans 16 residues. Trimming at V came to 1 base and at J to 5 bases, leaving 4 bases not matched to a gene. DNA of the CDR3: TGCGCCAGCAGCCAAGGGGGACAGGGGGCCGGAGATACGCAGTATTTT. Translating gives CASSQGGQGAGDTQYF.

This sequence joins TRBV28 and TRBJ1-1; maybe TRBD1 (5 bases). The V gene lost 8 bases and the J gene lost 4 bases, with 26 bases spanning the gap. The CDR3 contains 17 residues. Germline values: CDR1 MDHEN, CDR2 SYDVKM. The CDR3 coding sequence is TGTGCCAGCTCTCAACGTTCCGGGGGGGTCGGGGGCACTGAAGCTTTCTTT. Protein sequence: CASSQRSGGVGGTEAFF.

The chain carries TRBV27 and TRBJ1-6; D is undetermined. Germline CDR1 and CDR2: MNHEY and SMNVEV (reference sequence). Between the trimmed V and J ends, which lost 6 bases and 0 bases, there was a span of 9 bases. The length of the CDR3 is 15 residues. The CDR3 DNA sequence: TGTGCCAGCAGCCGTGTCAGCTCCTATAATTCACCCCTCCACTTT. It specifies CASSRVSSYNSPLHF.

The chain joins TRBV9 to TRBJ2-3; 8 bases are a match to TRBD2. CDR1 and CDR2 (germline): SGDLS, YYNGEE. V was pared by 3 bases and J by 0 bases, with 9 bases of the junction left unmatched. This CDR3 has 17 amino acids. In nucleotides, the CDR3 is TGTGCCAGCAGCGGAGGCCTACTAGCGGTTAGCACAGATACGCAGTATTTT. It encodes CASSGGLLAVSTDTQYF.

This clone appeared many times. The chain links TRBV21-1 to TRBJ2-4; TRBD2 is the table's D call, not checked against the DNA. TRBV21-1 constitutes a pseudogene. CDR3 length: 14 residues. The CDR3 reads CASSRDGAKNIQYF. The CDR3 region has the DNA TGTGCCAGCAGCCGGGATGGGGCCAAAAACATTCAGTACTTC.

The V and J genes are TRBV7-2 and TRBJ1-5; TRBD1 is a possible D gene (6 bases). This CDR3 spans 14 amino acids. The germline gives CDR1 SGHTA, CDR2 FQGNSA. V shed 1 base and J shed 7 bases, with 11 bases lying between them. The CDR3 sequence: CASSLGGQEQPQHF. CDR3 bases: TGTGCCAGCAGCTTAGGGGGACAAGAACAGCCCCAGCATTTT. Supplemented by reference TRBV7-2 and TRBJ1-5, the full variable domain reads GAGVSQSPSNKVTEKGKDVELRCDPISGHTALYWYRQSLGQGLEFLIYFQGNSAPDKSGLPSDRFSAERTGGSVSTLTIQRTQQEDSAVYLCASSLGGQEQPQHFGDGTRLSIL.

The chain carries TRBV4-3 and TRBJ2-5; possible D gene TRBD2, 6 bases. This CDR3 region has 16 residues. Germline CDR1 LGHNA, CDR2 YSLEER. Trimming left V 0 bases short and J 7 bases short, with 18 bases between. Here the CDR3 reads CASSQDRGIPSGTQYF. The CDR3 DNA sequence: TGCGCCAGCAGCCAAGATCGGGGGATTCCCAGCGGGACCCAGTACTTC.

The rearrangement joins TRBV7-6 to TRBJ2-1; D gene uncertain. CDR3 length equals 13 residues. V was cut by 6 bases and J by 9 bases, with 15 bases left in between. Germline-derived CDR1 and CDR2 are SGHVS and FNYEAQ. CDR3 sequence (DNA): TGTGCCAGCAGTCCCGCGAGGTCGGGTGAGCAGTTCTTC. Its protein product is CASSPARSGEQFF.

The chain carries TRBV30 and TRBJ2-7; D unresolved. This CDR3 spans 11 amino acids. The germline V gene encodes CDR1 GTSNPN and CDR2 SVGIG (reference sequence). Trimming cost V 3 bases and J 7 bases, with 10 bases left between them. The DNA of the CDR3 is TGTGCCTGGAGCAAACCCCTAGAGCAGTACTTC. Its protein product is CAWSKPLEQYF.

The J gene is TRBJ2-7, the V gene TRBV7-9, with TRBD1 as a possible D gene (5 bases). Per the germline V gene, CDR1 is SEHNR and CDR2 is FQNEAQ (reference sequence). Between the trimmed V and J ends, which lost 5 bases and 6 bases, there was a span of 14 bases. This CDR3 has 13 amino acids. The CDR3 is CASSENLGLEQYF. Here the CDR3 DNA reads TGTGCCAGCAGCGAGAACCTGGGGCTCGAGCAGTACTTC.

The V gene is TRBV2, the J gene TRBJ1-2, with no clear D. Germline values: CDR1 SNHLY, CDR2 FYNNEI. Trimming shortened V by 6 bases and J by 4 bases, and 12 bases separated the two germline ends. This CDR3 spans 13 amino acids. The CDR3 is CASSVDPIYGYTF. CDR3 nucleotides: TGTGCCAGCAGCGTAGATCCCATCTATGGCTACACCTTC.